The present T cell receptor beta chain was sequenced within a study of blood T cells in healthy people across ages. Study-wide points: In older individuals, TCR beta diversity per million T cells was lower, falling roughly linearly with age.

The germline V gene has CDR1 SGHDT and CDR2 YYEEEE. CDR3 size: 15 residues. V was clipped by 4 bases and J by 3 bases, with 17 bases between them. Comment on this clonotype: Its antigen is undetermined.

A second 7 to 11 cycle PCR used barcoded and J-beta primers. TCRdb called the 5' RACE reads again in MiXCR, with one record for every CDR3 protein. The sample contains hundreds of thousands of distinct CDR3 sequences, about half of which appear only once. Specimen: blood. This sequence joins TRBV5-6 and TRBJ2-7, with D uncertain. The source is a man older than 75 in good health. CDR3 DNA: TGTGCCAGCAGCATGAACTACCACGGATTCTACGAGCAGTACTTC. This encodes CASSMNYHGFYEQYF.